A single sample is the source of the 23 T cell receptor beta chains below, sequenced in a study of blood T cell repertoires in COVID-19. Using immunoSEQ multiplex PCR, the repertoire was profiled, and TCRdb retains in-frame clones only, with some absent. This sample has fewer than 350,000 clones, with roughly 85% found just once. Sequencing input: PBMCs or T cells enriched from blood (not recorded which). The origin of the receptors is a woman in her twenties or thirties who had been exposed to COVID-19.

The chain employs TRBV5-8 and TRBJ1-5; D possibly corresponds to TRBD1 (5 bases). Germline V CDR1 and CDR2: SGHTS, YDEGEE. This CDR3 is 13 amino acids long. V was pared by 2 bases and J by 9 bases, with 12 bases between. The CDR3 DNA is TGTGCCAGCAGCTTCAGTAGGGGAGGGCCCCAGCATTTT. It is translated as CASSFSRGGPQHF.

The table lists this clone with a few counts. The genes are TRBV6-5 and TRBJ1-6; the match to TRBD1 covers 7 bases. This CDR3 spans 13 amino acids. Trimming cost V 2 bases and J 9 bases; bases outside gene matches: 1. CDR1 and CDR2 (germline): MNHEY, SVGAGI. The DNA for the CDR3 is TGTGCCAGCAGTTACAGGGGGCTTTCACCCCTCCACTTT. This codes for CASSYRGLSPLHF.

The gene calls are TRBV19 and TRBJ1-5; 8 bases are shared with TRBD1. CDR1 and CDR2 from the germline V gene are LNHDA and SQIVND (reference sequence). Trimming cost V 1 base and J 4 bases; bases outside gene matches: 6. The CDR3 contains 16 residues. This chain's CDR3 is CASSIAGQGGNQPQHF. CDR3 bases: TGTGCCAGTAGTATAGCCGGACAGGGCGGGAATCAGCCCCAGCATTTT. Based on the CDR3 plus reference TRBV19 and TRBJ1-5, the full variable domain is DGGITQSPKYLFRKEGQNVTLSCEQNLNHDAMYWYRQDPGQGLRLIYYSQIVNDFQKGDIAEGYSVSREKKESFPLTVTSAQKNPTAFYLCASSIAGQGGNQPQHFGDGTRLSIL.

The V and J genes are TRBV3-1 (or the pseudogene TRBV3-2) and TRBJ2-5; 10 bases line up with TRBD2. The CDR3 has 16 residues. V gave up 2 bases and J gave up 5 bases; unmatched junction bases: 8. Germline V lookup: CDR1 LGHDT, CDR2 YNNKEL (reference sequence). For the CDR3, the DNA is TGTGCCAGCAGCCAATACAGCGGGGGGGCCAGTGAGACCCAGTACTTC. Translation gives CASSQYSGGASETQYF.

This clone turned up a few times. This sequence joins TRBV9 and TRBJ1-5; D gene ambiguous. There are 15 residues in the CDR3. The V and J ends lost 0 bases and 0 bases respectively, with 7 bases between them. Germline V gives CDR1 SGDLS, CDR2 YYNGEE. The CDR3 nucleotides read TGTGCCAGCAGCGTAGAGGCGGATAGCAATCAGCCCCAGCATTTT. Protein sequence: CASSVEADSNQPQHF.

This clone came up a few times. The chain employs TRBV20-1 and TRBJ2-7; possible D gene TRBD1, 5 bases. The germline gives CDR1 DFQATT, CDR2 SNEGSKA (reference sequence). This CDR3 contains 14 residues. Trimming took off 3 bases at V and 1 base at J, with 13 bases between the two ends. The DNA for the CDR3 is TGCAGTGCTAGTGCTATAGCAGGGTCCTACGAGCAGTACTTC. Its protein is CSASAIAGSYEQYF.

V usage is TRBV6-6 and J usage is TRBJ1-1; D remains unclear. The CDR3 loop spans 14 amino acids. In germline, CDR1 is MNHNY, CDR2 SVGAGI (reference sequence). The ends were cut back, 0 bases at V and 3 bases at J, with 8 bases in the middle. The DNA of the CDR3 is TGTGCCAGCAGTTACTCGAGAGGGTACACTGAAGCTTTCTTT. Its translation is CASSYSRGYTEAFF.

This chain links TRBV6-2 or TRBV6-3 with TRBJ2-3; D ambiguous. The germline V and J ends were trimmed by 0 bases and 5 bases, with 15 bases remaining between them. CDR1 and CDR2 from the germline V gene are MNHEY and SVGEGT. The CDR3 consists of 16 residues. This chain's CDR3 is CASSYSGGSYGDTQYF. In nucleotides, the CDR3 is TGTGCCAGCAGTTACTCCGGCGGCAGTTATGGAGATACGCAGTATTTT.

In this sample, this clone turned up a few times. The chain carries TRBV18 and TRBJ1-6; maybe TRBD1 (6 bases). CDR1 and CDR2 (germline): KGHSH, LQKENI. With 3 bases removed from V and 7 bases from J, the gap between germline ends came to 13 bases. CDR3 length equals 15 residues. The CDR3 DNA reads TGTGCCAGCTCACCCCCGGAGGGGGGGAATTCACCCCTCCACTTT. The encoded protein is CASSPPEGGNSPLHF. The full variable domain, completed using reference TRBV18 and TRBJ1-6, is NAGVMQNPRHLVRRRGQEARLRCSPMKGHSHVYWYRQLPEEGLKFMVYLQKENIIDESGMPKERFSAEFPKEGPSILRIQQVVRGDSAAYFCASSPPEGGNSPLHFGNGTRLTVT.

The chain carries TRBV4-1 and TRBJ1-2; perhaps TRBD1 as D (5 bases). Trimming cost V 1 base and J 3 bases, with 12 bases left between them. Looked up from germline, CDR1 is MGHRA and CDR2 is YSYEKL. The CDR3 runs to 15 residues. In DNA, the CDR3 is TGCGCCAGCAGCCAAGGGACCGGGGGGTACTATGGCTACACCTTC. The encoded protein is CASSQGTGGYYGYTF.

V is TRBV25-1 and J is TRBJ1-2, with TRBD1 identical over 8 bases. Looked up from germline, CDR1 is MGHDK and CDR2 is SYGVNS. The length of the CDR3 is 13 residues. Trimming at V came to 2 bases and at J to 6 bases, leaving 2 bases not matched to a gene. Here the CDR3 DNA reads TGTGCCAGCAGTGAAGCGACAGGGGATGGCTACACCTTC. Its translation is CASSEATGDGYTF.

This chain uses TRBV15 with TRBJ2-3, with 7 bases aligning to TRBD2. This CDR3 is built from 16 residues. Looked up from germline, CDR1 is LNHNV and CDR2 is YYDKDF (reference sequence). The trim removed 4 bases at V and 3 bases at J, leaving 10 bases unmatched. CDR3 region: CATSTPAGMGTDTQYF. CDR3 sequence (DNA): TGTGCCACCAGCACCCCAGCGGGAATGGGGACAGATACGCAGTATTTT. The entire variable domain, with the rest obtained from reference TRBV15 and TRBJ2-3, is as follows: DAMVIQNPRYQVTQFGKPVTLSCSQTLNHNVMYWYQQKSSQAPKLLFHYYDKDFNNEADTPDNFQSRRPNTSFCFLDIRSPGLGDTAMYLCATSTPAGMGTDTQYFGPGTRLTVL.

The chain has TRBV6-5 and TRBJ2-5, with D possibly matching TRBD1 (5 bases). The CDR3 totals 14 residues. In germline, CDR1 is MNHEY, CDR2 SVGAGI. Trimming cost V 5 bases and J 6 bases, with 16 bases left between them. CDR3: CASSLRGIVQTQYF. The DNA for the CDR3 is TGTGCCAGCAGTCTAAGGGGAATTGTGCAGACCCAGTACTTC.

The V call is TRBV28, the J call TRBJ1-6; D remains ambiguous. Germline CDR1 MDHEN, CDR2 SYDVKM. V shed 5 bases and J shed 5 bases, with 22 bases lying between them. CDR3 length: 18 amino acids. Written as DNA, the CDR3 is TGTGCCAGCAGTCCATCTCTTATAAGCGGGAGTCATAATTCACCCCTCCACTTT. Protein sequence: CASSPSLISGSHNSPLHF.

The CDR3 sequence is CASSPGQGASNQPQHF. The CDR3, as DNA: TGTGCCAGCAGCCCAGGACAGGGCGCTAGCAATCAGCCCCAGCATTTT. The chain combines TRBV25-1 with TRBJ1-5; 8 bases match TRBD1. CDR1 and CDR2 from the germline V gene are MGHDK and SYGVNS. Germline trimming cut 6 bases from V and 0 bases from J; bases unmatched to any gene: 7. The CDR3 totals 16 residues.

The rearrangement joins TRBV11-2 to TRBJ1-3, with TRBD1 matching over 8 bases. Germline CDR1 and CDR2: SGHAT and FQNNGV. After removal of 4 bases from V and 4 bases from J, the junction contained 12 bases not matched to a gene. The CDR3 has 17 amino acids. The CDR3 reads CASSSRTQDRAGNTIYF. Here the CDR3 DNA reads TGTGCCAGCAGCTCGCGTACGCAGGACAGGGCCGGAAACACCATATATTTT. Complete variable domain (other parts from reference TRBV11-2 and TRBJ1-3): EAGVAQSPRYKIIEKRQSVAFWCNPISGHATLYWYQQILGQGPKLLIQFQNNGVVDDSQLPKDRFSAERLKGVDSTLKIQPAKLEDSAVYLCASSSRTQDRAGNTIYFGEGSWLTVV.

This clone was counted between two and nine times. The genes are TRBV7-8 and TRBJ1-6, with 7 bases identical to TRBD1. The CDR3 has 14 residues. The trim removed 4 bases at V and 9 bases at J, leaving 6 bases unmatched. Per the germline V gene, CDR1 is SGHVS and CDR2 is FQNEAQ. CDR3 residues: CASSSGGGTSPLHF. The CDR3 DNA sequence: TGTGCCAGCAGCTCGGGAGGGGGCACTTCACCCCTCCACTTT.

The chain combines TRBV5-1 with TRBJ2-3; 9 bases line up with TRBD2. V was clipped by 0 bases and J by 2 bases; unmatched bases: 7. Per germline, CDR1 SGHRS and CDR2 YFSETQ. The CDR3 contains 17 residues. CDR3 coding DNA: TGCGCCAGCAGCTTGGAAGCTAGCGGGGATTACACAGATACGCAGTATTTT. Its protein is CASSLEASGDYTDTQYF. The full variable domain, rest sourced from reference TRBV5-1 and TRBJ2-3, is KAGVTQTPRYLIKTRGQQVTLSCSPISGHRSVSWYQQTPGQGLQFLFEYFSETQRNKGNFPGRFSGRQFSNSRSEMNVSTLELGDSALYLCASSLEASGDYTDTQYFGPGTRLTVL.

The chain is built from TRBV7-2 and TRBJ1-1, with D possibly matching TRBD1 (5 bases). Germline values: CDR1 SGHTA, CDR2 FQGNSA. The V end lost 8 bases, the J end lost 7 bases, and 14 bases lay between the germline ends. The CDR3 totals 12 residues. CDR3 sequence reads: CASGSGGSEAFF. The CDR3 DNA sequence: TGTGCCAGCGGCTCCGGGGGAAGTGAAGCTTTCTTT.

V is TRBV23-1 and J is TRBJ2-7, with D tentatively TRBD1 (6 bases). TRBV23-1 is designated an ORF whose function remains uncertain. V shed 3 bases and J shed 2 bases, with 20 bases lying between them. The CDR3 contains 17 residues. DNA of the CDR3: TGCGCCAGCAGTCAGCCCCTCCCCAGGACAGCCACCTACGAGCAGTACTTC. It specifies CASSQPLPRTATYEQYF.

The chain has TRBV27 and TRBJ2-7; perhaps TRBD2 as D (5 bases). Between the trimmed V and J ends, which lost 8 bases and 0 bases, there was a span of 11 bases. This CDR3 comprises 13 residues. Germline V gene data show CDR1 as MNHEY and CDR2 as SMNVEV (reference sequence). For the CDR3, the DNA is TGTGCCAGCCGGAGCGGAGACTCCTACGAGCAGTACTTC. Its protein is CASRSGDSYEQYF.

The chain joins TRBV2 to TRBJ2-5; D remains unclear. The CDR3 has 11 residues. The ends were cut back, 2 bases at V and 5 bases at J, with 3 bases in the middle. The germline V gene has CDR1 SNHLY and CDR2 FYNNEI. The CDR3 DNA sequence: TGTGCCAGCAGTGAAAGCGAGACCCAGTACTTC. Encoded protein: CASSESETQYF.

This chain joins TRBV2 and TRBJ1-5, with D perhaps TRBD1 (5 bases). V lost 7 bases, J lost 1 base, and 20 bases lay in between. CDR3 length: 17 residues. The V gene's germline CDR1 is SNHLY and CDR2 FYNNEI. This CDR3 is CASTRGGPGLSNQPQHF. The CDR3 coding sequence is TGTGCCAGCACCCGGGGGGGACCAGGGTTGAGCAATCAGCCCCAGCATTTT.